These 10 T cell receptor beta chains came from one sample sequenced in a study of graft-versus-host responses after intestinal transplantation. Tissue from the graft was processed to free its intraepithelial and lamina propria lymphocytes. TCRdb keeps only in-frame clones here, not all; method: immunoSEQ multiplex PCR. The repertoire has 60,000 to 65,000 clones, about nine tenths of them found once; the top ten carry about 1.7%. The input for sequencing was ileum tissue, taken 357 days after transplant. The receptors were gathered from a human patient who received an intestinal transplant, so some T cells may come from the graft donor.

This clone appeared once. This chain connects TRBV14 to TRBJ2-1; 7 nucleotides match TRBD2. J was trimmed by 4 bases and V by 6 bases; bases with no gene match: 9. Per germline, CDR1 SGHDN and CDR2 FVKESK. This CDR3 region has 15 residues. The CDR3 here is CASSFLAEPYNEQFF. Here the CDR3 DNA reads TGTGCCAGCAGTTTCCTAGCGGAGCCTTACAATGAGCAGTTCTTC.

The gene calls are TRBV6-1 and TRBJ2-2, with 7 bases identical to TRBD2. The V and J ends lost 11 bases and 2 bases, in that order; junction bases with no gene match: 2. Germline V gene lookup returns CDR1 MNHNS and CDR2 SASEGT. The CDR3 has 12 amino acids. In nucleotides, the CDR3 is TGTGCCGAGCGGGAAAACACCGGGGAGCTGTTTTTT. It translates to CAERENTGELFF.

The genes are TRBV7-6 and TRBJ1-1; D remains ambiguous. Per the germline V gene, CDR1 is SGHVS and CDR2 is FNYEAQ. Trimming stripped 2 bases from V and 4 bases from J, with 14 bases between. This CDR3 region has 15 residues. Here the CDR3 reads CASSLLGGRSTEAFF. The DNA of the CDR3 is TGTGCCAGCAGCTTATTAGGCGGCCGTAGCACTGAAGCTTTCTTT.

The chain has TRBV5-4 and TRBJ2-1; 10 bases fit TRBD1. CDR1 is SGHNT, CDR2 YYREEE, per germline (reference sequence). The J segment lost 2 bases and the V segment lost 2 bases, leaving 1 base of the junction unmatched. The CDR3 extends over 15 amino acids. CDR3 residues: CASSFGQGAYNEQFF. In nucleotides, the CDR3 is TGTGCCAGCAGCTTTGGACAGGGGGCCTACAATGAGCAGTTCTTC.

V usage is TRBV30 and J usage is TRBJ1-2; 10 bases fit TRBD1. The germline gives CDR1 GTSNPN, CDR2 SVGIG (reference sequence). Trimming removed 2 bases from V and 7 bases from J; junction bases left unmatched: 4. There are 13 residues in the CDR3. CDR3 in amino acids: CAWSSDRGSGYTF. The CDR3 DNA follows: TGTGCCTGGAGTTCGGACAGGGGGTCTGGCTACACCTTC.

V usage is TRBV5-6 and J usage is TRBJ1-1; D unresolved. The CDR3 extends over 14 amino acids. V lost 1 base, J lost 2 bases, and 9 bases lay in between. CDR1 SGHDT and CDR2 YYEEEE come from the germline V gene. The CDR3 here is CASSLWETNTEAFF. The CDR3 region has the DNA TGTGCCAGCAGCTTGTGGGAGACTAACACTGAAGCTTTCTTT.

V is TRBV20-1 and J is TRBJ2-1; a possible D gene is TRBD2 (5 bases). CDR1 and CDR2 (germline): DFQATT, SNEGSKA (reference sequence). This CDR3 contains 11 residues. V dropped 3 bases and J dropped 10 bases, with 10 bases sitting between them. Here the CDR3 reads CSARDSREQFF. The CDR3 DNA is TGCAGTGCTAGGGACTCACGGGAGCAGTTCTTC.

The gene calls are TRBV5-1 and TRBJ1-3; D is unclear. Deletions cut 7 bases from V and 1 base from J, with 3 bases between. The CDR3 loop spans 11 amino acids. Germline values: CDR1 SGHRS, CDR2 YFSETQ. In DNA form, the CDR3 reads TGCGCCAGCTCGTCTGGAAACACCATATATTTT. Amino acids: CASSSGNTIYF.

The chain carries TRBV4-2 and TRBJ2-6; no reliable D call. Germline V gives CDR1 LGHNA, CDR2 YNFKEQ. Trimming removed 2 bases from V and 0 bases from J, with 14 bases in between. The CDR3 has 18 amino acids. CDR3 nucleotides: TGTGCCAGCAGCCAATGGGGATCCCCTCTCTCTGGGGCCAACGTCCTGACTTTC. The encoded protein is CASSQWGSPLSGANVLTF.

The DNA for the CDR3 is TGTGCCAGCAGCCCCAGGGCCGGGTCTGGGGCCAACGTCCTGACTTTC. Translating gives CASSPRAGSGANVLTF. This chain connects TRBV7-3 to TRBJ2-6; D may be TRBD1 (5 bases). Germline CDR1 SGHTA, CDR2 FQGTGA. V was cut by 5 bases and J by 1 base, with 12 bases left in between. CDR3 length: 16 residues.